A selection of T cell receptor beta chains follows, all from one sample in a study of T cell responses to AZD1222 COVID-19 vaccine. Repertoires were generated with immunoSEQ multiplex PCR, while TCRdb's copy carries only in-frame clones and drops some. This sample has about 130,000 clones, with roughly nine tenths found just once. Sequencing was performed on peripheral blood, taken on day 0 of AZD1222 vaccination. The receptors stem from an adult in good health. The CDR3 runs from the conserved cysteine through the conserved F or W. A D gene is named only where the DNA matches it firmly. The listing skips clone size in some rows; elsewhere it reads once, few, many or a size class.

clone_size: -; j_call: TRBJ2-2; v_call: TRBV2; d_call: TRBD2; cdr3_nt: TGTGCCAGCGGGGGGGTCACCGGGGAGCTGTTTTTT; cdr3_aa: CASGGVTGELFF
clone_size: -; j_call: TRBJ2-3; v_call: TRBV14; d_call: TRBD2; cdr3_nt: TGTGCCAGCAGCCAGCTAGCGGGGAGCACAGATACGCAGTATTTT; cdr3_aa: CASSQLAGSTDTQYF
clone_size: -; j_call: TRBJ2-2; v_call: TRBV7-2; d_call: TRBD1; cdr3_nt: TGTGCCAGCAGCTTAGTGAGACAGGGTACCGGGGAGCTGTTTTTT; cdr3_aa: CASSLVRQGTGELFF
clone_size: -; j_call: TRBJ1-4; v_call: TRBV27; d_call: -; cdr3_nt: TGTGCCAGCAGTTTGGATGGGCGTAGTAGTGAAAAACTGTTTTTT; cdr3_aa: CASSLDGRSSEKLFF
clone_size: -; j_call: TRBJ2-1; v_call: TRBV11-2; d_call: TRBD2; cdr3_nt: TGTGCCACCATTGGGGGGACTAGCGGGAGTAGGAGGTCCTACAATGAGCAGTTCTTC; cdr3_aa: CATIGGTSGSRRSYNEQFF
clone_size: once; j_call: TRBJ2-1; v_call: TRBV18; d_call: -; cdr3_nt: TGTGCCAGCTCACCACCCAGGGTGGGGTACAATGAGCAGTTCTTC; cdr3_aa: CASSPPRVGYNEQFF
clone_size: -; j_call: TRBJ1-1; v_call: TRBV7-9; d_call: -; cdr3_nt: TGTGCCAGCAGCCCTCAGGCGGAGGGCACTGAAGCTTTCTTT; cdr3_aa: CASSPQAEGTEAFF
clone_size: once; j_call: TRBJ1-1; v_call: TRBV12-3/TRBV12-4; d_call: -; cdr3_nt: TGTGCCAGCAGTTTTTCGAACACTGAAGCTTTCTTT; cdr3_aa: CASSFSNTEAFF
clone_size: -; j_call: TRBJ2-1; v_call: TRBV24-1; d_call: -; cdr3_nt: TGTGCCACCAGTCAAGCCCCCAGCGGAACCTACAATGAGCAGTTCTTC; cdr3_aa: CATSQAPSGTYNEQFF
clone_size: -; j_call: TRBJ1-5; v_call: TRBV12-3/TRBV12-4; d_call: TRBD1; cdr3_nt: TGTGCCAGCAGTCGGGACAGGGTTCAGCCCCAGCATTTT; cdr3_aa: CASSRDRVQPQHF
clone_size: -; j_call: TRBJ2-2; v_call: TRBV7-9; d_call: -; cdr3_nt: TGTGCCAGCAGCTTAGCGGAACGGCAGCCGAACACCGGGGAGCTGTTTTTT; cdr3_aa: CASSLAERQPNTGELFF
clone_size: -; j_call: TRBJ1-2; v_call: TRBV7-2; d_call: -; cdr3_nt: TGTGCCAGCAGCTTGACCCCGGGACCCTGGAATGGCTACACCTTC; cdr3_aa: CASSLTPGPWNGYTF
clone_size: -; j_call: TRBJ2-2; v_call: TRBV5-1; d_call: -; cdr3_nt: TGCGCCAGCAGCTTAGGGATCGGGGAGCTGTTTTTT; cdr3_aa: CASSLGIGELFF
clone_size: -; j_call: TRBJ2-7; v_call: TRBV10-3; d_call: -; cdr3_nt: TGTGCCATCAGGGAAGGGTCTACGGGGGTCGAGCAGTACTTC; cdr3_aa: CAIREGSTGVEQYF
clone_size: -; j_call: TRBJ2-1; v_call: TRBV5-5; d_call: -; cdr3_nt: TGTGCCAGCAGCTTATACACAGGGAAGGGTGGGGATGAGCAGTTCTTC; cdr3_aa: CASSLYTGKGGDEQFF
clone_size: -; j_call: TRBJ2-7; v_call: TRBV9; d_call: -; cdr3_nt: TGTGCCAGCAGCGTGGGCGGCTCCTACGAGCAGTACTTC; cdr3_aa: CASSVGGSYEQYF
clone_size: -; j_call: TRBJ1-6; v_call: TRBV6-5; d_call: TRBD1; cdr3_nt: TGTGCCAGCAGAGGGACAGGCCCGTATAATTCACCCCTCCACTTT; cdr3_aa: CASRGTGPYNSPLHF
clone_size: -; j_call: TRBJ1-6; v_call: TRBV6-5; d_call: TRBD1; cdr3_nt: TGTGCCAGCAGTTACTCGATGGGAGGCCAGGGGGCCCTCCACTTT; cdr3_aa: CASSYSMGGQGALHF
clone_size: -; j_call: TRBJ2-7; v_call: TRBV30; d_call: -; cdr3_nt: TGTGCCTGGAGTCGGGAGCGGTACTCCTACGAGCAGTACTTC; cdr3_aa: CAWSRERYSYEQYF
clone_size: -; j_call: TRBJ2-3; v_call: TRBV5-1; d_call: TRBD1; cdr3_nt: TGCGCCACCTCACAGGGGGAAGGACCAGATACGCAGTATTTT; cdr3_aa: CATSQGEGPDTQYF
clone_size: -; j_call: TRBJ2-1; v_call: TRBV14; d_call: -; cdr3_nt: TGTGCCAGCAGCCAAGGGCTAGGCACTTACAATGAGCAGTTCTTC; cdr3_aa: CASSQGLGTYNEQFF
clone_size: -; j_call: TRBJ1-3; v_call: TRBV4-1; d_call: TRBD1; cdr3_nt: TGCGCCAGCAGCCACCGGGACAGAGAGGCTGGAAACACCATATATTTT; cdr3_aa: CASSHRDREAGNTIYF
clone_size: -; j_call: TRBJ1-1; v_call: TRBV12-3/TRBV12-4; d_call: -; cdr3_nt: TGTGCCAGCTGCCAGGGAACGTGGACTGAAGCTTTCTTT; cdr3_aa: CASCQGTWTEAFF
clone_size: -; j_call: TRBJ2-1; v_call: TRBV7-9; d_call: -; cdr3_nt: TGTGCCAGCAGCTACACCCTGCCAGGCTACAATGAGCAGTTCTTC; cdr3_aa: CASSYTLPGYNEQFF
clone_size: -; j_call: TRBJ2-6; v_call: TRBV7-9; d_call: -; cdr3_nt: TGTGCCAGCAGCGGAGTGGGCGGCGGGAGACAGGGTGGGGCCAACGTCCTGACTTTC; cdr3_aa: CASSGVGGGRQGGANVLTF
clone_size: once; j_call: TRBJ2-1; v_call: TRBV10-1; d_call: -; cdr3_nt: TGCGCCAGCAGTGTAGGGGGCTCCTACAATGAGCAGTTCTTC; cdr3_aa: CASSVGGSYNEQFF
clone_size: -; j_call: TRBJ2-4; v_call: TRBV7-9; d_call: -; cdr3_nt: TGTGCCAGCAGTGGGAAACAACCTCATCAGTACTTC; cdr3_aa: CASSGKQPHQYF
clone_size: -; j_call: TRBJ1-2; v_call: TRBV19; d_call: -; cdr3_nt: TGTGCCAGTAGTATTTATCCCTCCGGTTCTAACTATGGCTACACCTTC; cdr3_aa: CASSIYPSGSNYGYTF
clone_size: few; j_call: TRBJ1-2; v_call: TRBV21-1; d_call: -; cdr3_nt: TGTGCCAGCAGCCTACAGGGGGCGCATGGCTACACCTTC; cdr3_aa: CASSLQGAHGYTF
clone_size: -; j_call: TRBJ1-6; v_call: TRBV9; d_call: TRBD1; cdr3_nt: TGTGCCAGCAGCGTAGCTGGCAGGGGGGGATCACCCCTCCACTTT; cdr3_aa: CASSVAGRGGSPLHF
clone_size: -; j_call: TRBJ2-5; v_call: TRBV5-4; d_call: -; cdr3_nt: TGTGCCAGCAGCTTAGTGGGCCGGGGTATGGAGACCCAGTACTTC; cdr3_aa: CASSLVGRGMETQYF
clone_size: once; j_call: TRBJ2-3; v_call: TRBV5-5; d_call: TRBD1; cdr3_nt: TGTGCCAGCAGCTCAGACAGGGGGGGACCCACAGATACGCAGTATTTT; cdr3_aa: CASSSDRGGPTDTQYF
clone_size: -; j_call: TRBJ2-7; v_call: TRBV10-1; d_call: -; cdr3_nt: TGCGCCAGCAGTGAGAGGCGGGGCCAGCCCTACGAGCAGTACTTC; cdr3_aa: CASSERRGQPYEQYF
clone_size: -; j_call: TRBJ2-3; v_call: TRBV13; d_call: -; cdr3_nt: TGTGCCAGCAGCTATAGGGGGGGGACAGATACGCAGTATTTT; cdr3_aa: CASSYRGGTDTQYF
clone_size: -; j_call: TRBJ2-3; v_call: TRBV19; d_call: TRBD2; cdr3_nt: TGTGCCACAAGGAGGGCTAGCGGTAGCACAGATACGCAGTATTTT; cdr3_aa: CATRRASGSTDTQYF
clone_size: -; j_call: TRBJ1-6; v_call: TRBV6-5; d_call: TRBD1; cdr3_nt: TGTGCCAGCAGTTCGACAGGGAATAATTCACCCCTCCACTTT; cdr3_aa: CASSSTGNNSPLHF
clone_size: -; j_call: TRBJ2-1; v_call: TRBV13; d_call: -; cdr3_nt: TGTGCCAGCAGCCCACCGGGACTTCTCGATTACAATGAGCAGTTCTTC; cdr3_aa: CASSPPGLLDYNEQFF
clone_size: -; j_call: TRBJ1-1; v_call: TRBV6-5; d_call: -; cdr3_nt: TGTGCCAGCAGTTATGCGCAAGCCACTGAAGCTTTCTTT; cdr3_aa: CASSYAQATEAFF
clone_size: -; j_call: TRBJ2-1; v_call: TRBV5-6; d_call: -; cdr3_nt: TGTGCCAGCAGCTTGGGCAGGGGATCAGATGAGCAGTTCTTC; cdr3_aa: CASSLGRGSDEQFF
clone_size: -; j_call: TRBJ2-3; v_call: TRBV29-1; d_call: TRBD2; cdr3_nt: TGCAGCGTTGCCACTAGCGGGAGCGCAGATACGCAGTATTTT; cdr3_aa: CSVATSGSADTQYF
clone_size: -; j_call: TRBJ1-5; v_call: TRBV24-1; d_call: TRBD1; cdr3_nt: TGTGCCACCAGTGACGGACAGGGCCAGCAGCCCCAGCATTTT; cdr3_aa: CATSDGQGQQPQHF
clone_size: -; j_call: TRBJ2-1; v_call: TRBV9; d_call: TRBD1; cdr3_nt: TGTGCCAGCAGCGTAGTAGGGGGCCAGGACAATGAGCAGTTCTTC; cdr3_aa: CASSVVGGQDNEQFF
clone_size: -; j_call: TRBJ2-5; v_call: TRBV29-1; d_call: -; cdr3_nt: TGCAGCCTGGGGGGGGCCCAGGGGACCCAGTACTTC; cdr3_aa: CSLGGAQGTQYF
clone_size: -; j_call: TRBJ1-4; v_call: TRBV14; d_call: -; cdr3_nt: TGTGCCAGCAGCTTAAGGACCCGTGAAAAACTGTTTTTT; cdr3_aa: CASSLRTREKLFF
clone_size: -; j_call: TRBJ2-3; v_call: TRBV9; d_call: -; cdr3_nt: TGTGCCAGCAGCGTAGGTGGTAGCGGCACAGATACGCAGTATTTT; cdr3_aa: CASSVGGSGTDTQYF
clone_size: -; j_call: TRBJ2-3; v_call: TRBV30; d_call: TRBD2; cdr3_nt: TGTGCCTGGAGTGGTGGGGGGGGAGAGGATACGCAGTATTTT; cdr3_aa: CAWSGGGGEDTQYF